Here is one T cell receptor beta chain with its context. Its target is unknown. These data are taken from a study of OX40 agonist ivuxolimab in advanced cancers. Whole-study context: At 0.01 to 10 mg/kg, ivuxolimab was administered intravenously to patients every 2 weeks. Study outcomes and limitations: The CD4+ and CD8+ T cells in the blood had expanded clonally by week 6 at 0.1 to 3.0 mg/kg. Expanded clones were, on average, more numerous among CD8+ T cells than CD4+.

The method was immunoSEQ multiplex PCR; TCRdb's version includes in-frame clones alone and lacks a portion of them. The table shows about 19,000 clones, with approximately 90% occurring only once. The V and J ends lost 5 bases and 1 base respectively, with 8 bases between them. The CDR3 spans 13 residues. The V gene's germline CDR1 is MNHGY and CDR2 SVAAGI. The clonotype originates from an adult with an advanced solid tumor such as melanoma, head and neck, liver or kidney cancer. This chain joins TRBV6-9 and TRBJ1-1; D not certain. The source was CD4+ or CD8+ T cells sorted from blood, collected in a trial of the OX40 agonist ivuxolimab. The CDR3 is CASSLSGNTEAFF. In DNA, the CDR3 is TGTGCCAGCAGTCTCTCCGGGAACACTGAAGCTTTCTTT.